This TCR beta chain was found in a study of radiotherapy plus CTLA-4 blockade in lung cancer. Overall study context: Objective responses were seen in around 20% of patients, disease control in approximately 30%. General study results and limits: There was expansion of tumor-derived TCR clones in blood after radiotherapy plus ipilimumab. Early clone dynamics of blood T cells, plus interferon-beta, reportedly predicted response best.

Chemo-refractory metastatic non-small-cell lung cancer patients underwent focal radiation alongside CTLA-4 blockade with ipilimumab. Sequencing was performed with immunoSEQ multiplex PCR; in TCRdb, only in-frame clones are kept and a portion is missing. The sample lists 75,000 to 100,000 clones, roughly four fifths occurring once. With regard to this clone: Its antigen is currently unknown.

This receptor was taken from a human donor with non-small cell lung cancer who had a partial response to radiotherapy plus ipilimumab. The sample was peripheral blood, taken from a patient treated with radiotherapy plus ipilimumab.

The CDR3 is CASSYGLAGGNTDTQYF. The CDR3 DNA follows: TGTGCCAGCAGTTACGGACTAGCGGGAGGGAACACAGATACGCAGTATTTT. The chain links TRBV7-6 to TRBJ2-3, with 15 bases matching TRBD2. Trimming took 6 bases from V and 2 from J; bases not matched to a gene: 6. Germline CDR1 is SGHVS and CDR2 is FNYEAQ. CDR3 length equals 17 residues. The full variable domain, in which reference TRBV7-6 and TRBJ2-3 provide the parts outside the CDR3, is GAGVSQSPRYKVTKRGQDVALRCDPISGHVSLYWYRQALGQGPEFLTYFNYEAQQDKSGLPNDRFSAERPEGSISTLTIQRTEQRDSAMYRCASSYGLAGGNTDTQYFGPGTRLTVL.